Listed below are T cell receptor beta chains from one sample, sequenced in a study of T cell responses to AZD1222 COVID-19 vaccine. Sequencing used immunoSEQ multiplex PCR; TCRdb keeps in-frame clones, though not all of them. This sample carries 140,000 to 150,000 clones, about 92% of them seen once, and the ten largest clones take under 2%. The sample consisted of peripheral blood, taken on day 0 of AZD1222 vaccination. These receptors were taken from an adult in good health. The CDR3 runs from the conserved cysteine through the conserved F or W. The order of the fields is V gene, J gene, clone size, D gene, CDR3 protein, CDR3 DNA. A D gene is named only where the DNA matches it firmly. Clone size is shown for a subset of rows, as once, few, many or a class of expanded clone.

v_call: TRBV11-3; j_call: TRBJ2-1; clone_size: -; d_call: -; cdr3_aa: CASSGGSNEQFF; cdr3_nt: TGTGCCAGCAGCGGGGGTAGCAATGAGCAGTTCTTC
v_call: TRBV19; j_call: TRBJ1-1; clone_size: -; d_call: -; cdr3_aa: CASSLLGGTEAFF; cdr3_nt: TGTGCCAGTAGTCTTTTAGGGGGCACTGAAGCTTTCTTT
v_call: TRBV7-9; j_call: TRBJ1-2; clone_size: -; d_call: TRBD1; cdr3_aa: CASSIQGALKNYGYTF; cdr3_nt: TGTGCCAGCAGCATACAGGGGGCGCTGAAAAACTATGGCTACACCTTC
v_call: TRBV10-2; j_call: TRBJ1-1; clone_size: -; d_call: TRBD1; cdr3_aa: CASRLGQITEAFF; cdr3_nt: TGCGCCAGCAGGTTGGGACAGATCACTGAAGCTTTCTTT
v_call: TRBV7-9; j_call: TRBJ1-3; clone_size: once; d_call: TRBD1; cdr3_aa: CASSREGASSGNTIYF; cdr3_nt: TGTGCCAGCAGCAGGGAGGGGGCCTCCTCTGGAAACACCATATATTTT
v_call: TRBV19; j_call: TRBJ2-5; clone_size: once; d_call: -; cdr3_aa: CASSIEGFRSPQETQYF; cdr3_nt: TGTGCCAGTAGTATTGAGGGGTTCCGATCCCCTCAAGAGACCCAGTACTTC
v_call: TRBV23-1; j_call: TRBJ2-1; clone_size: -; d_call: -; cdr3_aa: CASRWGTAGYNEQFF; cdr3_nt: TGCGCCAGCCGGTGGGGGACAGCGGGCTACAATGAGCAGTTCTTC
v_call: TRBV11-3; j_call: TRBJ2-7; clone_size: -; d_call: -; cdr3_aa: CASSLDGSTTYEQYF; cdr3_nt: TGTGCCAGCAGCTTAGATGGTAGCACAACCTACGAGCAGTACTTC
v_call: TRBV30; j_call: TRBJ1-6; clone_size: -; d_call: -; cdr3_aa: CAWSRTRDSPLHF; cdr3_nt: TGTGCCTGGAGCCGAACTCGGGATTCACCCCTCCACTTT
v_call: TRBV7-9; j_call: TRBJ2-5; clone_size: -; d_call: -; cdr3_aa: CASSLYPETQYF; cdr3_nt: TGTGCCAGCAGCTTATATCCAGAGACCCAGTACTTC
v_call: TRBV6-1; j_call: TRBJ2-7; clone_size: -; d_call: -; cdr3_aa: CASSEATESSYEQYF; cdr3_nt: TGTGCCAGCAGTGAAGCGACTGAGAGCTCCTACGAGCAGTACTTC